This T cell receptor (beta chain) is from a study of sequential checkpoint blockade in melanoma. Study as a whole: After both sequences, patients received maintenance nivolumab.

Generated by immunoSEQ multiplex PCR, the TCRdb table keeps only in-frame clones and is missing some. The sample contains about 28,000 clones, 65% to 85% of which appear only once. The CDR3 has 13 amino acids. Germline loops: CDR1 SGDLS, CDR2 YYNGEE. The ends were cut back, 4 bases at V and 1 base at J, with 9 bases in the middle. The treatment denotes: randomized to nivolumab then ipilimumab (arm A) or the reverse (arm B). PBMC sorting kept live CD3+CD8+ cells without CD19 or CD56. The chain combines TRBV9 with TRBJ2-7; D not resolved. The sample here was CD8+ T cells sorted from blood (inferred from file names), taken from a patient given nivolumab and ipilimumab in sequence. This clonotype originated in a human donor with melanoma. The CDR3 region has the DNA TGTGCCAGCAGCCCCCCCGCGTCCTACGAGCAGTACTTC. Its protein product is CASSPPASYEQYF.